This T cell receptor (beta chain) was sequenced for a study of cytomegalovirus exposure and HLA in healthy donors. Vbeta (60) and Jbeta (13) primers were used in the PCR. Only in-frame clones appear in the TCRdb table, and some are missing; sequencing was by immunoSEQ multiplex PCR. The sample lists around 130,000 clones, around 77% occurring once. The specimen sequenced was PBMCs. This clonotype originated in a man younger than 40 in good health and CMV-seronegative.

CDR3 region: CASSLAGTGLGAEAFF. CDR3 coding DNA: TGTGCCAGCAGTTTAGCCGGGACAGGGTTAGGCGCTGAAGCTTTCTTT. This chain connects TRBV28 to TRBJ1-1, with 9 bases matching TRBD1. Losses at the gene ends were 2 bases for V and 6 bases for J; bases not matched to a gene: 10. This CDR3 has 16 amino acids. The germline gives CDR1 MDHEN, CDR2 SYDVKM.